Below are 15 T cell receptor beta chains sequenced from a single sample in a study of cytomegalovirus exposure and HLA in healthy donors. Both 60 Vbeta primers and 13 Jbeta primers went into the PCR. Profiled with immunoSEQ multiplex PCR; TCRdb holds only in-frame clones, not every one. Of more than 80,000 clones listed, around 76% are singletons. Material: PBMCs. These receptors were taken from a man aged 18 to 30 in good health and CMV-seropositive.

This rearrangement joins TRBV5-1 to TRBJ2-5; D is ambiguous. The length of the CDR3 is 13 residues. Germline values: CDR1 SGHRS, CDR2 YFSETQ. Trimming left V 0 bases short and J 1 base short, with 4 bases between. The CDR3 is CASSLVAQETQYF. DNA of the CDR3: TGCGCCAGCAGCTTGGTAGCCCAAGAGACCCAGTACTTC.

The genes are TRBV2 and TRBJ1-1; D uncertain. This CDR3 comprises 11 residues. V was trimmed by 6 bases and J by 3 bases, leaving 5 bases between them. Germline values: CDR1 SNHLY, CDR2 FYNNEI. The CDR3 region is CASSFHTEAFF. CDR3 sequence (DNA): TGTGCCAGCAGCTTTCACACTGAAGCTTTCTTT.

Only a few counts were recorded for this clone. The chain recombines TRBV7-6 with TRBJ2-1; 11 bases map to TRBD2. V dropped 4 bases and J dropped 6; count of bases not matched to a gene: 5. This CDR3 spans 15 amino acids. CDR1 and CDR2 (germline): SGHVS, FNYEAQ. The CDR3, as DNA: TGTGCCAGCAGCTACATTACTAGCGGGAGCAATGAGCAGTTCTTC. Amino acid sequence: CASSYITSGSNEQFF.

This clone was seen more than once but under ten times. V and J are TRBV5-1 and TRBJ2-1, with 9 bases identical to TRBD1. V lost 1 base and J lost 2; bases outside the gene matches: 4. The CDR3 runs 16 residues. Germline V lookup: CDR1 SGHRS, CDR2 YFSETQ. The CDR3 loop is CASSLPGQGPYNEQFF. The CDR3 bases are TGCGCCAGCAGCTTGCCGGGACAGGGCCCCTACAATGAGCAGTTCTTC.

This chain joins TRBV28 and TRBJ1-2; D is ambiguous. The CDR3 is 14 residues long. Between the trimmed V and J ends, which lost 6 bases and 0 bases, there was a span of 11 bases. Germline-derived CDR1 and CDR2 are MDHEN and SYDVKM. The CDR3 here is CASRRSVPNYGYTF. In nucleotides, the CDR3 is TGTGCCAGCAGGAGGTCAGTTCCTAACTATGGCTACACCTTC.

The rearrangement links TRBV10-2 to TRBJ2-3; 8 bases align to TRBD1. The CDR3 length is 15 residues. Germline CDR1 is WSHSY and CDR2 is SAAADI. The J segment lost 2 bases and the V segment lost 7 bases, leaving 8 bases of the junction unmatched. The DNA for the CDR3 is TGCGCCAGCAACGAACAGGGGGACAACACAGATACGCAGTATTTT. This translates into CASNEQGDNTDTQYF.

This clone was counted once. V and J are TRBV4-1 and TRBJ2-3, with D unclear. The CDR3 spans 14 residues. Trimming cost V 1 base and J 2 bases, with 7 bases left between them. Germline loops: CDR1 MGHRA, CDR2 YSYEKL. CDR3 residues: CASSQALSTDTQYF. The DNA for the CDR3 is TGCGCCAGCAGCCAAGCCCTTTCCACAGATACGCAGTATTTT.

The rearrangement uses TRBV4-2 and TRBJ1-5; TRBD1 matches 8 bases. The CDR3 runs 16 residues. Unmatched junction bases numbered 3, after V lost 1 base and J lost 1 base. Germline assignment: CDR1 LGHNA and CDR2 YNFKEQ. The CDR3 DNA reads as TGTGCCAGCAGCCAAGCGGGGACAGGAAGCAATCAGCCCCAGCATTTT. It yields the protein CASSQAGTGSNQPQHF.

The rearrangement joins TRBV5-8 to TRBJ2-5; 12 nucleotides align to TRBD2. From germline, CDR1 is SGHTS and CDR2 YDEGEE. CDR3 length equals 17 residues. V shed 4 bases, J shed 1 base, and the junction held 8 bases outside the gene matches. The CDR3 region is CASSPGRGLAGQETQYF. CDR3 nucleotide sequence: TGTGCCAGCAGCCCTGGTAGGGGACTAGCGGGCCAAGAGACCCAGTACTTC.

In this sample, this clone turned up a few times. The chain combines TRBV9 with TRBJ1-1, with D perhaps matching TRBD1 (5 bases). V shed 4 bases and J shed 1 base, with 11 bases lying between them. The CDR3 extends over 14 amino acids. The germline V gene has CDR1 SGDLS and CDR2 YYNGEE. CDR3 sequence (DNA): TGTGCCAGCAGCATAGCGGGGGGGAACACTGAAGCTTTCTTT. Amino acids: CASSIAGGNTEAFF. The full variable domain, its missing parts supplied by reference TRBV9 and TRBJ1-1, is DSGVTQTPKHLITATGQRVTLRCSPRSGDLSVYWYQQSLDQGLQFLIQYYNGEERAKGNILERFSAQQFPDLHSELNLSSLELGDSALYFCASSIAGGNTEAFFGQGTRLTVV.

This clone appeared a single time. The rearrangement uses TRBV5-6 and TRBJ2-3; 9 bases line up with TRBD2. V was pared by 4 bases and J by 2 bases, with 8 bases of the junction left unmatched. CDR1 SGHDT and CDR2 YYEEEE come from the germline V gene. CDR3 length equals 16 residues. The CDR3 nucleotides read TGTGCCAGCAGCCGTACCGCTAGCGGGAACACAGATACGCAGTATTTT. Translated, it gives CASSRTASGNTDTQYF.

The chain links TRBV5-1 to TRBJ1-2, with a weak D call TRBD1 (6 bases). Germline V gene data show CDR1 as SGHRS and CDR2 as YFSETQ. This CDR3 contains 12 residues. Trimming took off 1 base at V and 8 bases at J, with 9 bases between the two ends. CDR3 region: CASSLQGSGYTF. In nucleotides, the CDR3 is TGCGCCAGCAGCTTGCAGGGGAGCGGCTACACCTTC.

As for this clone: The junction departs from germline at one end; a sequencing error may be responsible. The genes are TRBV27 and TRBJ2-7; 8 nucleotides line up with TRBD1. This CDR3 is built from 12 residues. The germline V gene encodes CDR1 MNHEY and CDR2 SMNVEV (reference sequence). The chain's CDR3 is CASSSRQGRREF. The CDR3 nucleotides are TGTGCCAGCAGTTCCAGACAGGGGCGAAGGGAGTTC.

The J gene is TRBJ2-3, the V gene TRBV5-4; perhaps TRBD2 as D (6 bases). Trimming took 5 bases from V and 2 from J, leaving 21 bases between them. Germline CDR1 is SGHNT and CDR2 is YYREEE (reference sequence). CDR3 size: 17 residues. CDR3 bases: TGTGCCAGCAGTTTGTCCTGGGCGGGGTTAATCACAGATACGCAGTATTTT. It codes for CASSLSWAGLITDTQYF. The entire variable domain, with the rest obtained from reference TRBV5-4 and TRBJ2-3, is as follows: ETGVTQSPTHLIKTRGQQVTLRCSSQSGHNTVSWYQQALGQGPQFIFQYYREEENGRGNFPPRFSGLQFPNYSSELNVNALELDDSALYLCASSLSWAGLITDTQYFGPGTRLTVL.

The V call is TRBV4-1, the J call TRBJ2-7; 8 positions match TRBD2. The V gene end was trimmed by 3 bases and the J gene end by 4 bases; junction bases not matched to a gene: 14. Germline V gene lookup returns CDR1 MGHRA and CDR2 YSYEKL. This CDR3 has 17 amino acids. The CDR3 DNA reads TGCGCCAGCAGCCATCTCCAGATGGGACTAGGCACTTACGAGCAGTACTTC. Encoded protein: CASSHLQMGLGTYEQYF.